The rows below give T cell receptor beta chains drawn from one sample of a study of blood T cell repertoires in COVID-19. The repertoire was sequenced with immunoSEQ multiplex PCR; TCRdb's copy has only in-frame clones and lacks some. The sample includes about 300,000 clones, around four fifths seen only once; the top ten take 1% to 1.5%. Sequencing was carried out using peripheral blood. Every receptor here comes from a woman between 45 and 65 years old with acute or convalescent COVID-19. Both conserved end residues are part of each CDR3. The order of the fields is J gene, V gene, D gene, clone size, CDR3 protein, CDR3 DNA. D genes are given only for firm matches. Size is omitted from some rows. Given values are once, few, many or a class for expanded clones.

>TRBJ1-2|TRBV10-3|-|-
CAILQGPNYGYTF
TGTGCCATTTTACAGGGCCCCAACTATGGCTACACCTTC
>TRBJ2-5|TRBV11-2|TRBD1|-
CASSRDRRETQYF
TGTGCCAGCAGCCGGGACAGGCGTGAGACCCAGTACTTC
>TRBJ1-3|TRBV7-9|TRBD1|-
CASSLGGQAVSGNTIYF
TGTGCCAGCAGCTTAGGGGGACAGGCCGTCTCTGGAAACACCATATATTTT
>TRBJ1-5|TRBV12-3/TRBV12-4|TRBD1|-
CASSRQGSQPQHF
TGTGCCAGCAGTCGACAGGGGAGTCAGCCCCAGCATTTT
>TRBJ2-3|TRBV7-9|-|-
CASSGGATDTQYF
TGTGCCAGCAGCGGGGGGGCGACAGATACGCAGTATTTT
>TRBJ2-1|TRBV30|TRBD2|-
CAWRPPKREGYNEQFF
TGTGCCTGGAGGCCACCAAAGCGGGAGGGTTACAATGAGCAGTTCTTC
>TRBJ2-1|TRBV9|-|-
CASSVEGGSYNEQFF
TGTGCCAGCAGCGTAGAGGGGGGGTCCTACAATGAGCAGTTCTTC
>TRBJ2-5|TRBV7-2|-|once
CASSPDKTSLETQYF
TGTGCCAGCAGCCCTGACAAGACTAGTCTAGAGACCCAGTACTTC
>TRBJ1-6|TRBV2|TRBD1|-
CASSDEQGYNSPLHF
TGTGCCAGCAGCGACGAACAGGGGTATAATTCACCCCTCCACTTT
>TRBJ2-3|TRBV30|-|-
CAWAMQGDTQYF
TGTGCCTGGGCGATGCAGGGAGATACGCAGTATTTT
>TRBJ2-1|TRBV19|TRBD2|-
CASSPGLAGGGYNEQFF
TGTGCCAGTAGCCCCGGACTAGCGGGAGGAGGTTACAATGAGCAGTTCTTC
>TRBJ2-3|TRBV29-1|-|-
CSVAPSTDTQYF
TGCAGCGTTGCCCCTAGCACAGATACGCAGTATTTT
>TRBJ1-1|TRBV5-1|-|-
CASSPTVESTEAFF
TGCGCCAGCAGCCCGACAGTGGAAAGCACTGAAGCTTTCTTT
>TRBJ2-1|TRBV19|-|-
CASSPRTTDNEQFF
TGTGCCAGTAGTCCCCGGACAACAGATAATGAGCAGTTCTTC
>TRBJ1-1|TRBV3-1/TRBV3-2|-|-
CASSQGSLVAFF
TGTGCCAGCAGCCAGGGCAGCCTGGTGGCTTTCTTT
>TRBJ1-2|TRBV10-3|TRBD1|-
CAIKDREEGYTF
TGTGCCATTAAGGACAGGGAGGAAGGCTACACCTTC
>TRBJ2-5|TRBV25-1|TRBD1|few
CAIQDRVETQYF
TGTGCCATCCAGGACAGGGTTGAGACCCAGTACTTC
>TRBJ1-2|TRBV6-5|-|-
CASRGGKDYGYTF
TGTGCCAGCAGGGGGGGGAAAGACTATGGCTACACCTTC
>TRBJ2-2|TRBV5-5|-|-
CASSLELYTGELFF
TGTGCCAGCAGCTTGGAACTTTACACCGGGGAGCTGTTTTTT
>TRBJ2-3|TRBV29-1|TRBD2|-
CSVERLAGGPTDTQYF
TGCAGCGTTGAGAGATTAGCGGGAGGGCCAACAGATACGCAGTATTTT
>TRBJ1-4|TRBV19|-|-
CASSILGGGNEKLFF
TGTGCCAGTAGTATACTCGGGGGGGGAAATGAAAAACTGTTTTTT
>TRBJ1-1|TRBV5-1|-|-
CASSSGQWNTEAFF
TGCGCCAGCAGCTCCGGACAGTGGAACACTGAAGCTTTCTTT
>TRBJ1-1|TRBV5-1|TRBD1|-
CASRGTGGRTTEAFF
TGCGCCAGCAGGGGGACAGGGGGACGAACGACTGAAGCTTTCTTT
>TRBJ1-6|TRBV9|TRBD1|-
CASGGTGNSPLHF
TGTGCCAGCGGGGGGACAGGTAATTCACCCCTCCACTTT
>TRBJ2-7|TRBV7-2|-|-
CASSLDGSILNEQYF
TGTGCCAGCAGCTTAGATGGTAGCATCCTCAACGAGCAGTACTTC
>TRBJ1-1|TRBV7-2|-|-
CASSLVTWTMNTEAFF
TGTGCCAGCAGCTTAGTTACCTGGACAATGAACACTGAAGCTTTCTTT
>TRBJ2-1|TRBV6-2/TRBV6-3|TRBD2|once
CASSYGGRGAYNEQFF
TGTGCCAGCAGTTACGGCGGGAGGGGGGCCTACAATGAGCAGTTCTTC
>TRBJ2-2|TRBV7-9|TRBD1|-
CASSRTGILGELFF
TGTGCCAGCAGCCGGACAGGGATTCTGGGGGAGCTGTTTTTT
>TRBJ2-2|TRBV15|-|-
CATSMPGLNTGELFF
TGTGCCACCAGCATGCCGGGACTGAACACCGGGGAGCTGTTTTTT
>TRBJ1-2|TRBV10-3|-|-
CAISESKPTGYTF
TGTGCCATCAGTGAGTCGAAACCTACCGGCTACACCTTC
>TRBJ2-3|TRBV2|TRBD2|-
CAGQGTSGGTDTQYF
TGTGCCGGCCAGGGGACTAGCGGGGGTACAGATACGCAGTATTTT
>TRBJ1-2|TRBV6-5|TRBD1|-
CASAGQGHWGYTF
TGTGCCAGCGCAGGACAGGGGCATTGGGGCTACACCTTC
>TRBJ1-1|TRBV5-5|-|-
CASSLARTVTEAFF
TGTGCCAGCAGCTTGGCCCGTACTGTCACTGAAGCTTTCTTT
>TRBJ1-5|TRBV30|-|few
CAWSVRGQQPQHF
TGTGCCTGGAGTGTACGTGGGCAACAGCCCCAGCATTTT
>TRBJ2-3|TRBV6-6|-|once
CASSPTGSNTQYF
TGTGCCAGCAGTCCCACAGGGTCAAATACGCAGTATTTT
>TRBJ2-5|TRBV11-2|TRBD2|-
CASSLDVSLAGTSQQETQYF
TGTGCCAGCAGCTTAGATGTATCACTAGCGGGAACCTCCCAACAAGAGACCCAGTACTTC
>TRBJ2-3|TRBV5-1|TRBD2|-
CASSLAGGTSTDTQYF
TGCGCCAGCAGCCTAGCGGGGGGTACTAGCACAGATACGCAGTATTTT
>TRBJ2-3|TRBV9|-|few
CASSHMLQGPTDTQYF
TGTGCCAGCAGCCACATGCTCCAGGGTCCCACAGATACGCAGTATTTT
>TRBJ2-1|TRBV3-1/TRBV3-2|TRBD2|-
CASSLLAGGYNEQFF
TGTGCCAGCAGCCTACTAGCGGGGGGCTACAATGAGCAGTTCTTC
>TRBJ2-3|TRBV2|-|-
CASTPDREITDTQYF
TGTGCCAGCACCCCGGACAGAGAAATCACAGATACGCAGTATTTT
>TRBJ2-5|TRBV27|-|-
CASRGFIVETQYF
TGTGCCAGCAGGGGCTTTATCGTAGAGACCCAGTACTTC
>TRBJ1-1|TRBV29-1|-|-
CSVVVGAAPEAFF
TGCAGCGTTGTGGTGGGGGCGGCCCCTGAAGCTTTCTTT
>TRBJ1-4|TRBV18|-|once
CASSPPSSLYEKLFF
TGTGCCAGCTCACCACCGAGTAGTTTATATGAAAAACTGTTTTTT
>TRBJ2-5|TRBV29-1|-|-
CSISGARETQYF
TGCAGCATCTCAGGGGCCCGGGAGACCCAGTACTTC
>TRBJ2-6|TRBV30|TRBD1|-
CAWITGTGVKGANVLTF
TGTGCCTGGATTACCGGGACAGGGGTGAAGGGGGCCAACGTCCTGACTTTC
>TRBJ1-2|TRBV6-1|-|-
CASSESDTLYGYTF
TGTGCCAGCAGTGAATCCGACACTCTCTATGGCTACACCTTC